These 10 T cell receptor beta chains originate from one sample sequenced in a study of post-analysis software for immune sequencing data (dated by TCRdb to between 2014 and 2016). No cognate antigen is known for these TCRs. Library preparation used PCR. Sequencing was carried out with an Illumina HiSeq 2500. Unique molecular identifiers were incorporated into TCR beta cDNA libraries to reduce PCR and sequencing biases. The public reads were reanalyzed by TCRdb: fastp trimming at Q25, MiXCR alignment, in-frame beta chains only. Identical CDR3 protein sequences are pooled into one entry, listed with their most common genes and DNA. Recorded for this sample are roughly 670,000 distinct CDR3 sequences; 59% of them occurred a single time. 11% of the sample is in the top ten clones. Results and caveats for the whole study, not just this receptor: Significantly higher frequencies in patients than in controls were found for a handful of TRBV segments, including TRBV5-6, TRBV5-1 and TRBV20-1.

Sequencing input: blood. These receptors were taken from a girl aged 2-10 years with multiple sclerosis.

There are a few counts of this clonotype. This chain connects TRBV20-1 to TRBJ1-1; the D is unclear. CDR3 length equals 15 residues. The V end was cut by 6 bases, the J end by 3 bases, with 20 bases between. Germline V CDR1 and CDR2: DFQATT, SNEGSKA (reference sequence). The CDR3 nucleotides are TGCAGTGCGCGTCTCCAAAACGGGATACACACTGAAGCTTTCTTT. Protein sequence: CSARLQNGIHTEAFF.

V gene TRBV5-1 combines with J gene TRBJ2-1, with D hard to call. The CDR3 is 11 residues long. The germline gives CDR1 SGHRS, CDR2 YFSETQ. The germline V and J ends were trimmed by 6 bases and 5 bases, with 6 bases remaining between them. CDR3 sequence reads: CASKRNNEQFF. Here the CDR3 DNA reads TGCGCCAGCAAGAGGAACAATGAGCAGTTCTTC.

The chain links TRBV20-1 to TRBJ2-1; D might be TRBD2 (6 bases). In germline, CDR1 is DFQATT, CDR2 SNEGSKA (reference sequence). V was trimmed by 3 bases and J by 5 bases, leaving 11 bases between them. The CDR3 spans 13 residues. The CDR3 coding sequence is TGCAGTGCTAGCGGGGGTCCCGACAATGAGCAGTTCTTC. The encoded protein is CSASGGPDNEQFF.

This clonotype was picked up a small number of times. The chain carries TRBV29-1 and TRBJ1-2; 9 bases align to TRBD1. Germline trimming cut 6 bases from V and 5 bases from J; bases unmatched to any gene: 16. The CDR3 runs 16 residues. Germline V gives CDR1 SQVTM, CDR2 ANQGSEA. The CDR3: CSVRDREVRAQYGYTF. The CDR3 DNA is TGCAGCGTCCGGGACAGGGAGGTCCGGGCCCAGTATGGCTACACCTTC.

This clonotype was observed a handful of times. The chain has TRBV7-9 and TRBJ2-3, with D possibly TRBD1 on 5 matching bases. The ends were cut back, 1 base at V and 2 bases at J, with 16 bases in the middle. The CDR3 has 17 amino acids. Germline-derived CDR1 and CDR2 are SEHNR and FQNEAQ (reference sequence). CDR3 DNA: TGTGCCAGCAGCTTAGGCCGACAGCACCTAAACACAGATACGCAGTATTTT. This gives the protein CASSLGRQHLNTDTQYF.

This rearrangement joins TRBV5-1 to TRBJ1-2; TRBD1 matches at 8 bases. Germline CDR1 and CDR2: SGHRS and YFSETQ. J was trimmed by 5 bases and V by 2 bases; bases with no gene match: 8. The length of the CDR3 is 15 residues. The CDR3 DNA follows: TGCGCCAGCAGCTTCCAAGGACAGGGCAAATATGGCTACACCTTC. Amino acid sequence: CASSFQGQGKYGYTF. The whole variable domain, filled in from reference TRBV5-1 and TRBJ1-2, reads KAGVTQTPRYLIKTRGQQVTLSCSPISGHRSVSWYQQTPGQGLQFLFEYFSETQRNKGNFPGRFSGRQFSNSRSEMNVSTLELGDSALYLCASSFQGQGKYGYTFGSGTRLTVV.

This chain connects TRBV6-2 or TRBV6-3 to TRBJ1-4, with TRBD1 matching over 8 bases. The V gene end was trimmed by 6 bases and the J gene end by 8 bases; junction bases not matched to a gene: 11. Germline lookup yields CDR1 MNHEY and CDR2 SVGEGT. This CDR3 region has 15 residues. This CDR3 is CASRPSGGASEKLFF. As DNA, the CDR3 is TGTGCCAGCAGACCGTCAGGGGGCGCGTCGGAAAAACTGTTTTTT.

CDR3 sequence: CASRGQTYEQYF. Written as DNA, the CDR3 is TGCGCCAGCCGCGGGCAGACCTACGAGCAGTACTTC. This sequence joins TRBV10-2 and TRBJ2-7; maybe TRBD2 (5 bases). This CDR3 is built from 12 residues. Germline V gives CDR1 WSHSY, CDR2 SAAADI. V was pared by 8 bases and J by 2 bases, with 10 bases between.

The rearrangement links TRBV3-1 to TRBJ1-2; D is undetermined. V shed 4 bases and J shed 2 bases, with 11 bases lying between them. The germline V gene has CDR1 LGHDT and CDR2 YNNKEL (reference sequence). This CDR3 spans 14 amino acids. CDR3: CASSPLGINYGYTF. The CDR3 DNA reads TGTGCCAGCAGCCCGCTCGGGATCAACTATGGCTACACCTTC.

This clonotype has just a few counts. V is TRBV7-9 and J is TRBJ2-1; D is perhaps TRBD2 (5 bases). The V end lost 4 bases, the J end lost 4 bases, and 8 bases lay between the germline ends. Germline V gene data show CDR1 as SEHNR and CDR2 as FQNEAQ (reference sequence). This CDR3 is 13 amino acids long. CDR3 nucleotides: TGTGCCAGCAGCTCAGCGGTTTACAATGAGCAGTTCTTC. Its translation: CASSSAVYNEQFF.